This is a list of T cell receptor beta chains from one sample in a study of shared clonotypes between healthy human individuals. The data were produced by immunoSEQ multiplex PCR, yet TCRdb's version contains in-frame clones alone and is incomplete. Of approximately 500,000 clones in the sample, 95% to 97% are singletons; the top ten hold about 0.057%. Sample: naive CD4+ T cells sorted from blood. The source of these receptors is a woman under 40 in good health. The CDR3 runs from the conserved cysteine through the conserved F or W. A D gene is named only where the DNA matches it firmly. The size field is filled for only some rows; it gives once, few, many or a size class.

clone_size d_call cdr3_length j_call v_call cdr3_aa cdr3_nt
. . 12 TRBJ1-1 TRBV28 CASSPGRGVAFF TGTGCCAGCAGCCCGGGTAGGGGGGTAGCTTTCTTT
few TRBD1 15 TRBJ2-7 TRBV9 CASRGTGGDGCEQYF TGTGCCAGCAGAGGGACAGGGGGCGACGGGTGCGAGCAGTACTTC
few . 13 TRBJ1-5 TRBV30 CAWSGDLWEPQHF TGTGCCTGGAGCGGCGACCTTTGGGAGCCCCAGCATTTT
. . 13 TRBJ2-7 TRBV11-2 CASRRAREYEQYF TGTGCCAGTCGCCGGGCAAGGGAGTACGAGCAGTACTTC
. . 12 TRBJ1-6 TRBV25-1 CASRLMHSPLHF TGTGCCAGCAGATTGATGCATTCACCCCTCCACTTT
. . 11 TRBJ2-7 TRBV2 CASSGFYEQYF TGTGCCAGCAGTGGATTCTACGAGCAGTACTTC
. TRBD1 14 TRBJ1-1 TRBV6-5 CASSRDRANTEAFF TGTGCCAGCAGTCGGGACAGGGCAAACACTGAAGCTTTCTTT
. TRBD2 14 TRBJ2-7 TRBV27 CASTSGTIGYEQYF TGTGCCAGCACCTCCGGGACTATCGGCTACGAGCAGTACTTC
. . 12 TRBJ2-7 TRBV30 CAWSNSPYEQYF TGTGCCTGGAGTAACTCCCCCTACGAGCAGTACTTC
once TRBD2 13 TRBJ2-7 TRBV6-5 CASRGELAYEQYF TGTGCCAGCCGGGGGGAGTTAGCCTACGAGCAGTACTTC
. . 15 TRBJ2-1 TRBV7-6 CASSPRARGYNEQFF TGTGCCAGCAGCCCGCGGGCGCGGGGCTACAATGAGCAGTTCTTC
. . 14 TRBJ2-7 TRBV30 CAWSVLLSGNEQYF TGTGCCTGGAGTGTACTTTTGTCGGGGAACGAGCAGTACTTC
. . 14 TRBJ2-7 TRBV5-4 CASSLTGRYYEQYF TGTGCCAGCAGCTTGACAGGGAGGTACTACGAGCAGTACTTC
. TRBD1 14 TRBJ1-4 TRBV5-3 CASSYGQGNEKLFF TGTGCCAGCAGCTACGGACAGGGGAACGAAAAACTGTTTTTT
. TRBD2 16 TRBJ2-5 TRBV10-3 CAISEAKSSGQETQYF TGTGCCATCAGTGAGGCCAAGTCTAGCGGCCAAGAGACCCAGTACTTC
. . 14 TRBJ1-3 TRBV18 CASSPRSSGNTIYF TGTGCCAGCTCACCAAGAAGCTCTGGAAACACCATATATTTT
. TRBD2 17 TRBJ2-3 TRBV4-1 CASSQLGLAVSTDTQYF TGCGCCAGCAGCCAACTGGGACTAGCGGTTAGCACAGATACGCAGTATTTT